This is a list of T cell receptor beta chains from one sample in a study of early T cells in non-severe SARS-CoV-2 infection. TCRdb re-derived calls from the 5' RACE reads in MiXCR, one entry per CDR3 protein. The sample carries around 84,000 distinct CDR3 sequences, approximately 15% recorded once. The sample was whole blood. These receptors all stem from an adult who was a healthcare worker with PCR-confirmed SARS-CoV-2 infection or an uninfected control (not recorded which). Both conserved end residues are trimmed from each CDR3.

j_gene | v_gene | CDR3aa
TRBJ2-7 | TRBV5-1 | ASSFSVSYEQY
TRBJ2-6 | TRBV12-3/TRBV12-4 | ASRETGGGNVLT
TRBJ2-7 | TRBV29-1 | SVEDSSGTNYEQY
TRBJ2-2 | TRBV7-2 | ASTTAQGRTGELF
TRBJ2-7 | TRBV23-1 | ASSQWVGDEQY
TRBJ1-1 | TRBV9 | ASSVADNTEAF
TRBJ1-5 | TRBV12-3/TRBV12-4 | ASSSTGEAQH
TRBJ2-1 | TRBV20-1 | SARDLRTLYNEQF
TRBJ2-5 | TRBV5-1 | ASSSASGKETQY
TRBJ1-1 | TRBV7-9 | ASSLDPSTEAF
TRBJ2-3 | TRBV7-9 | ASSLRLADPQEDTQY